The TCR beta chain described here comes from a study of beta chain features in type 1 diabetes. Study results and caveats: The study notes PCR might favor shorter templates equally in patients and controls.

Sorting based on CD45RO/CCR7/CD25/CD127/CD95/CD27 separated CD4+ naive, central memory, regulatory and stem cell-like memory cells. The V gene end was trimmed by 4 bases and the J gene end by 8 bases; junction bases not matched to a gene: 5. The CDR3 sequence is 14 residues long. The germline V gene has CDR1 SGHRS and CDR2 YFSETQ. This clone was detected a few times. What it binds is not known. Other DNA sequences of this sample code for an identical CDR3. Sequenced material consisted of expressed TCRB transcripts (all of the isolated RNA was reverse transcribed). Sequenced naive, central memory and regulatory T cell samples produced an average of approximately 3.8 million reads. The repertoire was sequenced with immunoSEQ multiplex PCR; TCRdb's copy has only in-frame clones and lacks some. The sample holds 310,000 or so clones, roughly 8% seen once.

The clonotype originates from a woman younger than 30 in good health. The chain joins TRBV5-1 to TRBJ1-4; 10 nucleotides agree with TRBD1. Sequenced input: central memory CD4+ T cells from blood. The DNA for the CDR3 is TGCGCCAGCAGCCAAGGACAGGGGGGAGAAAAACTGTTTTTT. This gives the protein CASSQGQGGEKLFF.